Below, one TCR beta chain is given with its context. Controls came from buffy coats of healthy blood donors. The data were obtained in a study of STAT5B mutations in CD4+ large granular lymphocyte leukemia. Original processing methods: The detection floor for productive clonotype frequency was 2.59 x 10-5. Repertoires were generated with immunoSEQ multiplex PCR, while TCRdb's copy carries only in-frame clones and drops some. The V and J calls and the clone size are those of that table, but D and trimming were determined from the DNA. The table records roughly 48,000 clones, 70% of them present only once. This CDR3 has 15 residues. V lost 1 base, J lost 6 bases, and 5 bases stayed unmatched. CDR1 is LGHNA, CDR2 YNFKEQ, per germline.

V usage is TRBV4-2 and J usage is TRBJ2-7, with 11 bases aligning to TRBD1. The specimen sequenced was CD4+ T cells from blood buffy coats. The sequence was collected from a human donor in good health. DNA of the CDR3: TGTGCCAGCAGCCAAGCGGGACAGGGGGTCGCCGAGCAGTACTTC. This sequence encodes CASSQAGQGVAEQYF.